This entry lists 10 T cell receptor beta chains sequenced from one sample in a study of regulatory T cells in long-lasting Graves disease. Time point noted: newly diagnosed GD, antithyroid drugs for less than 3 months. RNA extracted from PBMCs served as the sequencing template. TCR beta libraries were built with iRepertoire HTBI primers and Arm-PCR of CDR3 regions. TCRdb fed the multiplex PCR reads into MiXCR, producing one record per CDR3 protein. The table has 420,000 or so distinct CDR3 sequences, about a sixth seen once. These sequences were also reported in another study, on T cells in Graves' hyperthyroidism and ophthalmopathy.

The sample in question was peripheral blood mononuclear cells (PBMCs), obtained at new diagnosis, from a patient treated with antithyroid drugs. Receptors originate from a young woman with Graves disease.

The table lists this clonotype with many counts. The CDR3: CASRVPGETQYF. The CDR3 bases are TGTGCCAGCAGAGTGCCGGGGGAGACCCAGTACTTC. V is TRBV6-1 and J is TRBJ2-5; D might be TRBD2 (5 bases). The CDR3 consists of 12 residues. V was shortened by 6 bases and J by 5 bases, with 10 bases between the two germline ends. Germline CDR1 MNHNS, CDR2 SASEGT.

This clonotype was observed many times. The V gene is TRBV28, the J gene TRBJ2-3; TRBD2 matches 9 bases. The germline V gene encodes CDR1 MDHEN and CDR2 SYDVKM. The CDR3 is 14 residues long. J lost 6 bases, V lost 6 bases, and 7 bases had no gene match. CDR3 residues: CASSPGLASDTQYF. In DNA, the CDR3 is TGTGCCAGCAGCCCGGGACTAGCATCTGATACGCAGTATTTT.

The chain has TRBV2 and TRBJ2-1; D gene unclear. The V end was cut by 6 bases, the J end by 6 bases, with 12 bases between. Per germline, CDR1 SNHLY and CDR2 FYNNEI. This CDR3 is built from 13 residues. CDR3: CASRELGSNEQFF. Here the CDR3 DNA reads TGTGCCAGCAGGGAATTAGGAAGCAATGAGCAGTTCTTC. The whole variable domain, remainder taken from reference TRBV2 and TRBJ2-1, is EPEVTQTPSHQVTQMGQEVILRCVPISNHLYFYWYRQILGQKVEFLVSFYNNEISEKSEIFDDQFSVERPDGSNFTLKIRSTKLEDSAMYFCASRELGSNEQFFGPGTRLTVL.

The J gene is TRBJ1-4, the V gene TRBV4-1; TRBD1 is a possible D gene (5 bases). V gave up 1 base and J gave up 7 bases, with 10 bases separating them. CDR1 MGHRA and CDR2 YSYEKL come from the germline V gene. The CDR3 has 14 residues. The CDR3 protein is CASSQVRAGEKLFF. The CDR3 DNA sequence: TGCGCCAGCAGCCAAGTCAGGGCCGGTGAAAAACTGTTTTTT.

This chain connects TRBV29-1 to TRBJ2-2; no firm D call. The CDR3 covers 13 residues. Trimming took off 8 bases at V and 2 bases at J, with 12 bases between the two ends. Germline V gives CDR1 SQVTM, CDR2 ANQGSEA. The CDR3 region has the DNA TGCAGCCTTTCCCGCGACAACACCGGGGAGCTGTTTTTT. It codes for CSLSRDNTGELFF.

The table lists this clonotype with a few counts. V gene TRBV3-1 combines with J gene TRBJ1-1; 7 nucleotides line up with TRBD1. The CDR3 totals 13 residues. Germline CDR1 LGHDT, CDR2 YNNKEL (reference sequence). With V trimmed by 5 bases and J by 6 bases, 6 bases remained unmatched. The CDR3 DNA reads as TGTGCCAGCAGCGGGGGACAGTACGCTGAAGCTTTCTTT. This sequence encodes CASSGGQYAEAFF. The variable domain in full, with the rest retrieved from reference TRBV3-1 and TRBJ1-1, is DTAVSQTPKYLVTQMGNDKSIKCEQNLGHDTMYWYKQDSKKFLKIMFSYNNKELIINETVPNRFSPKSPDKAHLNLHINSLELGDSAVYFCASSGGQYAEAFFGQGTRLTVV.

This clonotype was recorded many times. V usage is TRBV28 and J usage is TRBJ2-1, with TRBD2 identical over 7 bases. The germline V gene has CDR1 MDHEN and CDR2 SYDVKM. This CDR3 has 15 residues. Unmatched junction bases numbered 13, after V lost 7 bases and J lost 7 bases. The CDR3 sequence: CASILGGSSRNEQFF. The CDR3, as DNA: TGTGCCAGCATCCTTGGCGGGAGTAGTAGGAATGAGCAGTTCTTC.

This chain uses TRBV24-1 with TRBJ2-3, with 12 bases fitting TRBD2. The trim removed 3 bases at V and 2 bases at J, leaving 2 bases unmatched. This CDR3 region has 16 residues. From germline, CDR1 is KGHDR and CDR2 SFDVKD. The CDR3 here is CATSDRLAGVTDTQYF. Written as DNA, the CDR3 is TGTGCCACCAGTGATAGACTAGCGGGGGTCACAGATACGCAGTATTTT.

The CDR3 region is CSARGSNEKLFF. The CDR3 bases are TGCAGTGCTAGAGGTTCTAATGAAAAACTGTTTTTT. This chain connects TRBV20-1 to TRBJ1-4; unclear D gene. Germline-derived CDR1 and CDR2 are DFQATT and SNEGSKA (reference sequence). Trimming removed 1 base at V and 3 bases at J, with 3 bases between. CDR3 length equals 12 residues.

In this sample, this clonotype turned up many times. DNA for the CDR3: TGTGCCAGCAGTGAACCCCTCGGACTAGCGGGAGTTAATGAGCAGTTCTTC. Translated: CASSEPLGLAGVNEQFF. The chain couples TRBV2 to TRBJ2-1, with 13 bases fitting TRBD2. V trimming: 2 bases; J trimming: 7 bases; junction bases outside the gene matches: 8. This CDR3 region has 17 residues. The germline V gene has CDR1 SNHLY and CDR2 FYNNEI.